The 6 T cell receptor beta chains listed next were all sequenced from one sample in a study of T cell clonality in common variable immunodeficiency. Measured with immunoSEQ multiplex PCR; TCRdb has only the in-frame clones, and not every one. This sample carries about 60,000 clones and no singletons, and 1.5% to 2% goes to the top ten. Input material: peripheral blood mononuclear cells. Every receptor here comes from a person aged 18 to 75 in good health.

In this sample, this clone turned up many times. The read ends 3 residues early relative to the CDR3; the germline J gene fills the gap. The chain employs TRBV6-2 or TRBV6-3 and TRBJ2-1; 9 bases line up with TRBD2. With 2 bases clipped from V and 8 bases from J, the junction kept 4 bases outside the gene matches. The CDR3 runs to 14 residues. Germline V gives CDR1 MNHEY, CDR2 SVGEGT. This CDR3 is CASSYLAGYDEQFF. The covered CDR3 bases are TGTGCCAGCAGTTACCTAGCGGGATACGATGAG.

This clone was seen many times. The read terminates 3 residues before the CDR3 end, so the remaining end is supplied by the germline J gene. The V and J genes are TRBV20-1 and TRBJ1-1, with 8 nucleotides matching TRBD1. CDR3 size: 13 residues. Germline trimming cut 3 bases from V and 4 bases from J; bases unmatched to any gene: 4. CDR1 is DFQATT, CDR2 SNEGSKA, per germline (reference sequence). CDR3 region: CSASTRGPTEAFF. The CDR3 DNA, read in part, is TGCAGTGCTAGTACCAGGGGGCCCACTGAA.

A note on this clone: The DNA ends 3 residues before the CDR3 does, and the rest of the CDR3 is filled in from the germline J gene. The genes are TRBV11-2 and TRBJ2-1, with 8 bases identical to TRBD1. Germline V gene lookup returns CDR1 SGHAT and CDR2 FQNNGV. The V gene end was trimmed by 3 bases and the J gene end by 9 bases; junction bases not matched to a gene: 10. The CDR3 has 15 amino acids. CDR3 loop: CASSFGTGAQAEQFF. The sequenced CDR3 bases are TGTGCCAGCAGCTTTGGGACAGGTGCCCAAGCTGAG.

In its sample, this clone was seen many times. The read gets to within 3 residues of the CDR3 end, and the germline J gene fills in the rest. The rearrangement uses TRBV6-2 or TRBV6-3 and TRBJ2-7; 8 nucleotides line up with TRBD2. CDR1 is MNHEY and CDR2 is SVGEGT in the germline V gene. This CDR3 contains 14 residues. V was clipped by 6 bases and J by 0 bases; unmatched bases: 4. CDR3 loop: CASSPAGASYEQYF. The CDR3 DNA, read in part, is TGTGCCAGCAGCCCAGCGGGAGCCTCCTACGAG.

This clone was observed at least ten times. The read terminates 3 residues ahead of where the CDR3 ends, so the germline J gene completes it. The chain carries TRBV28 and TRBJ1-5, with 12 bases lining up with TRBD1. CDR3 size: 18 residues. The ends lost 5 bases at V and 7 bases at J; junction bases unmatched: 15. Germline CDR1 reads MDHEN; CDR2 reads SYDVKM. This chain's CDR3 is CASSPHRDRGRPGQPQHF. The sequenced CDR3 bases are TGTGCCAGCAGTCCCCACCGGGACAGGGGGCGCCCGGGACAGCCC. The whole variable domain, filled in from reference TRBV28 and TRBJ1-5, reads DVKVTQSSRYLVKRTGEKVFLECVQDMDHENMFWYRQDPGLGLRLIYFSYDVKMKEKGDIPEGYSVSREKKERFSLILESASTNQTSMYLCASSPHRDRGRPGQPQHFGDGTRLSIL.

This clone was counted ten times or more. The DNA ends 3 residues before the CDR3 does, and the rest of the CDR3 is filled in from the germline J gene. J is TRBJ1-1 and V is TRBV20-1; 7 bases are shared with TRBD1. V shed 5 bases, J shed 6 bases, and the junction held 6 bases outside the gene matches. CDR1 and CDR2 (germline): DFQATT, SNEGSKA (reference sequence). The CDR3 runs 12 residues. The CDR3 sequence is CSAEGGPSEAFF. The sequenced CDR3 bases are TGCAGTGCTGAAGGGGGCCCATCTGAA.